This TCR beta chain derives from a study of cytomegalovirus exposure and HLA in healthy donors. On this clone: Its antigen is unknown.

J lost 8 bases, V lost 2 bases, and 9 bases had no gene match. CDR1 and CDR2 (germline): MGHRA, YSYEKL. The CDR3 spans 16 residues. Vbeta (60) and Jbeta (13) primers were used in the PCR. The assay was immunoSEQ multiplex PCR, and TCRdb's table has in-frame clones only and misses some. The sample holds roughly 160,000 clones, about 65% seen once. Study observations and caveats: A prior analysis recorded that most TCR beta V segments were productive about 90% or about 30% of the time.

The chain has TRBV4-1 and TRBJ2-1; TRBD2 aligns across 10 bases. This sequence originates from a girl aged 10 to 17 in good health and CMV-seronegative. The sequencing input was PBMCs. The DNA for the CDR3 is TGCGCCAGCAGCCAACTAGCGGGGGCTACAGGGTATGAGCAGTTCTTC. As protein: CASSQLAGATGYEQFF.